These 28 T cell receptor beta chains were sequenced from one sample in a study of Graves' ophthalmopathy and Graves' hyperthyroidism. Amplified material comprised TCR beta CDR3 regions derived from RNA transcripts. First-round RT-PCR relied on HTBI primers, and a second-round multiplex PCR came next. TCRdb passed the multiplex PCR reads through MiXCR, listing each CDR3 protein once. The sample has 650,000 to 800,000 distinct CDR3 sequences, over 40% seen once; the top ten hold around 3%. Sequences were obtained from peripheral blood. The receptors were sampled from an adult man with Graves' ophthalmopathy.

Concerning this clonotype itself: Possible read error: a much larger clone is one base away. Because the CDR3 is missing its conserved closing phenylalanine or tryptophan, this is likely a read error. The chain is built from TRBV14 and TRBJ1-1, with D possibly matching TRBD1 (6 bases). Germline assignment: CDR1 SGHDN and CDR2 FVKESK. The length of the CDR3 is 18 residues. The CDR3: CASSSNRAGSGRNTEAFL. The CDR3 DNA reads TGCGCCAGCAGCTCGAACAGGGCGGGGTCCGGTCGAAACACTGAAGCTTTCCTT.

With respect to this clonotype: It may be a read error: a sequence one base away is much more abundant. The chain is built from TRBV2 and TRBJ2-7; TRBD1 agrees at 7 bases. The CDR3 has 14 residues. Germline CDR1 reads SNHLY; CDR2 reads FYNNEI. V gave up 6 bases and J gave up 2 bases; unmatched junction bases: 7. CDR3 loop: CASSQGTATYEQYF. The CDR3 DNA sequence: TGTGCCAGCAGCCAAGGGACAGCTACCTACGAGCAGTACTTC.

CDR3 DNA sequence: TGCGCCAGCAGCCAAGCCGGACGGGCGCGGTCGAACACTGAAGCTTTCTTT. Translated, it gives CASSQAGRARSNTEAFF. This chain links TRBV4-1 with TRBJ1-1; D gene unclear. This CDR3 comprises 17 residues. Per germline, CDR1 MGHRA and CDR2 YSYEKL. V gave up 1 base and J gave up 1 base, with 16 bases separating them.

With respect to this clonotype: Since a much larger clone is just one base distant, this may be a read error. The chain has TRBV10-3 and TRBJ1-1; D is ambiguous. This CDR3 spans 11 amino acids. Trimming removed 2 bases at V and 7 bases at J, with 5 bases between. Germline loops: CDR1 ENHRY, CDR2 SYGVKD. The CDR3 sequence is CAISEPFEAFF. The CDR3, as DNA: TGTGCCATCAGTGAGCCTTTTGAAGCTTTCTTT.

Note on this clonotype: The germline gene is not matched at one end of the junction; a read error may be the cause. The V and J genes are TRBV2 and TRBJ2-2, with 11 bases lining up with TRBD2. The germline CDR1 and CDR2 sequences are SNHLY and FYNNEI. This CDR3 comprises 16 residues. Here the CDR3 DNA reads TGTGCCATCAGTATAAAACTAGCGGGAGTAATCGGGGAGCTGTTTTTT. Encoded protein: CAISIKLAGVIGELFF.

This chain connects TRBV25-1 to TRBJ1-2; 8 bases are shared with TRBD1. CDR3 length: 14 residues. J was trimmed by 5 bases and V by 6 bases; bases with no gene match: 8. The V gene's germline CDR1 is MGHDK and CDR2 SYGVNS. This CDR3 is CASRVTGGRYGYTF. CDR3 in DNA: TGTGCCAGCAGAGTTACAGGGGGAAGGTATGGCTACACCTTC.

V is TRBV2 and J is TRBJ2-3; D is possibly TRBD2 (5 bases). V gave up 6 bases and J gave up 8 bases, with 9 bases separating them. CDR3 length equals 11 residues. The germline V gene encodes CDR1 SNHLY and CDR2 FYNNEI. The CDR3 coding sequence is TGTGCCAGCAGGGGGAGAGCTACGCAGTATTTT. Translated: CASRGRATQYF. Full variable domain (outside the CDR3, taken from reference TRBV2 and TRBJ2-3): EPEVTQTPSHQVTQMGQEVILRCVPISNHLYFYWYRQILGQKVEFLVSFYNNEISEKSEIFDDQFSVERPDGSNFTLKIRSTKLEDSAMYFCASRGRATQYFGPGTRLTVL.

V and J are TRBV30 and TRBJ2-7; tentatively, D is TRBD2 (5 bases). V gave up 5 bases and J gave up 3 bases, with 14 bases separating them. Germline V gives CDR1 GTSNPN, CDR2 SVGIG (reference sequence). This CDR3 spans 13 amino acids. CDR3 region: CAWRIGSGYEQYF. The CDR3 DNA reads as TGTGCCTGGCGAATAGGGAGTGGCTACGAGCAGTACTTC.

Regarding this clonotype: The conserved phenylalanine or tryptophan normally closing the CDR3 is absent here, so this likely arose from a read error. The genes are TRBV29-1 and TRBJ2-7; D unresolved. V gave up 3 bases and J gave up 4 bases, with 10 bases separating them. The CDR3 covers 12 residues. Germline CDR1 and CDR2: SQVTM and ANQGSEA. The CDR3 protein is CSVEETRYEQYL. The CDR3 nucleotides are TGCAGCGTTGAGGAGACAAGGTACGAGCAGTACCTC.

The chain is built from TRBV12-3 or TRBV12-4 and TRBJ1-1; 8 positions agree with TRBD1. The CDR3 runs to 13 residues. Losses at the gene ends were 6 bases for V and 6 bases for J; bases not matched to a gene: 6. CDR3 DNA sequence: TGTGCCAGCAGCACGACAGGGGATGCTGAAGCTTTCTTT. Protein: CASSTTGDAEAFF.

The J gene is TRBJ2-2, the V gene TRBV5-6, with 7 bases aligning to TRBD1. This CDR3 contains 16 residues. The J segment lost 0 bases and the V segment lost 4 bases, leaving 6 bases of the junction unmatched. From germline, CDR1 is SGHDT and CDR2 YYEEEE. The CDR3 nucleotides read TGTGCCAGCAGCCTGGTAGGGACAGCGAACACCGGGGAGCTGTTTTTT. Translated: CASSLVGTANTGELFF.

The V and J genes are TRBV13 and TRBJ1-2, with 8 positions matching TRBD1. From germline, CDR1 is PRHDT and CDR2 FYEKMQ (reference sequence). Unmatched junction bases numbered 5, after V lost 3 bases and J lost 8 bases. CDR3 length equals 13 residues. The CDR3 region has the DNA TGTGCCAGCAGCTTCCAGGGGGCCCAGGGCTACACCTTC. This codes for CASSFQGAQGYTF.

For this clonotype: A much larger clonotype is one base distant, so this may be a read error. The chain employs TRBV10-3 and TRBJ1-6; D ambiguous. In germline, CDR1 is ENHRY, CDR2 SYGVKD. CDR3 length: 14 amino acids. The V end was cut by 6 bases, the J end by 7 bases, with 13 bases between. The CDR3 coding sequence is TGTGCCATCAGACGGACGGTCGGCAATTCACCCCTCCACTTT. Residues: CAIRRTVGNSPLHF.

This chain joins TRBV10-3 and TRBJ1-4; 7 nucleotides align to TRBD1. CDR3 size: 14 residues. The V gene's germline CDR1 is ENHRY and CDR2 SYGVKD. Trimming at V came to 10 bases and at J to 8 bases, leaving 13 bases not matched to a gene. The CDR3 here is CASRRMTGIEKLFF. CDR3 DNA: TGTGCCAGCCGGAGGATGACAGGGATAGAAAAACTGTTTTTT.

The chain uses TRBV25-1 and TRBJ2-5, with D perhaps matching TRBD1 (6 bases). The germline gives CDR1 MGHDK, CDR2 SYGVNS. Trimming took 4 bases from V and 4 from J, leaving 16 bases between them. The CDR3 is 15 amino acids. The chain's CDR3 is CASSAKYRVGETQYF. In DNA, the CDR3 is TGTGCCAGCAGTGCTAAGTACAGGGTGGGAGAGACCCAGTACTTC.

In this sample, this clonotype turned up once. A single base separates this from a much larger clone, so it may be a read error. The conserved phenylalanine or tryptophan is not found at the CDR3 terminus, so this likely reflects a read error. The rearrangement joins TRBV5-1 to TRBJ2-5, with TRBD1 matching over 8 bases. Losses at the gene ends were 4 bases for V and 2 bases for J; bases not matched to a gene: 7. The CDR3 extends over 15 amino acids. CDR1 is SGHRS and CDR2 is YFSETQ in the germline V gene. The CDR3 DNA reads TGCGCCAGCAGCCGCTCGACAGGGGATCAAGAGACCCAGTACTGC. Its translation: CASSRSTGDQETQYC.

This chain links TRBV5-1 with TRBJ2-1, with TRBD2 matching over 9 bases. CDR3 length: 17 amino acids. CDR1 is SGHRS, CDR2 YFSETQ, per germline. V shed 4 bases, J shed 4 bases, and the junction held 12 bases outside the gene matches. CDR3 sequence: CASSPSSRAGGYNEQFF. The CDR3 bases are TGCGCCAGCAGCCCCTCCTCGAGGGCGGGGGGGTACAATGAGCAGTTCTTC.

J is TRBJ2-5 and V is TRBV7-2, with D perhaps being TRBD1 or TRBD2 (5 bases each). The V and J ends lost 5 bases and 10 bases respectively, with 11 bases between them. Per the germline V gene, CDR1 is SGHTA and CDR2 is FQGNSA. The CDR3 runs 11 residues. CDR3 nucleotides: TGTGCCAGCAGCACCGGGACGGACCAGTACTTC. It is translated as CASSTGTDQYF.

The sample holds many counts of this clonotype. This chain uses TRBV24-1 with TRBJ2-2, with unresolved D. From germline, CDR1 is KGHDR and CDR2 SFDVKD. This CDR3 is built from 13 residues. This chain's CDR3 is CVAEQQYTGELFF. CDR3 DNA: TGTGTCGCGGAGCAACAGTACACCGGGGAGCTGTTTTTT.

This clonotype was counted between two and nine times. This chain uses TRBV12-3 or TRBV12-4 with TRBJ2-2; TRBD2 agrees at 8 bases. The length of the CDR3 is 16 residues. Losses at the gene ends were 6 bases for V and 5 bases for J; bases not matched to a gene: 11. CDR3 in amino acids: CASSRFLSGGTGELFF. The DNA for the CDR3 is TGTGCCAGCAGCCGTTTCCTTTCGGGGGGGACCGGGGAGCTGTTTTTT.

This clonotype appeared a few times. The CDR3: CASSEGGGTGELFF. Written as DNA, the CDR3 is TGTGCCAGCAGTGAAGGAGGAGGGACCGGGGAGCTGTTTTTT. The chain combines TRBV6-4 with TRBJ2-2; tentative D call: TRBD2 (6 bases). Germline V gene data show CDR1 as MRHNA and CDR2 as SNTAGT. Trimming removed 3 bases from V and 5 bases from J, with 10 bases in between. CDR3 size: 14 residues.

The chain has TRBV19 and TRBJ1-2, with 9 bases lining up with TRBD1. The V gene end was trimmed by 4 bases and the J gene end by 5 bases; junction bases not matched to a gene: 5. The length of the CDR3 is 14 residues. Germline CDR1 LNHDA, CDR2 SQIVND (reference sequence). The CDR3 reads CASSTRTGEYGYTF. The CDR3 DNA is TGTGCCAGTAGTACCAGGACAGGGGAGTATGGCTACACCTTC.

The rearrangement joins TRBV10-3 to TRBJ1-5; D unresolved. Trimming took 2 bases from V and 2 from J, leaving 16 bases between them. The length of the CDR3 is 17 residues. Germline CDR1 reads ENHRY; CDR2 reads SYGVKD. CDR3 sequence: CAISEISPRTGNQPQHF. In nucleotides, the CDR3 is TGTGCCATCAGTGAGATCTCCCCCCGGACGGGCAATCAGCCCCAGCATTTT.

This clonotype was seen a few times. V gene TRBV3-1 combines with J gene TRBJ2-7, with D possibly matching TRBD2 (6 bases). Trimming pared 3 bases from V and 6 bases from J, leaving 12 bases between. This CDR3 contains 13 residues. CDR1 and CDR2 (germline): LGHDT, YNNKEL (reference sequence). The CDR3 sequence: CASSQFGGPEQYF. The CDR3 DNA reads TGTGCCAGCAGCCAGTTCGGGGGTCCCGAGCAGTACTTC.

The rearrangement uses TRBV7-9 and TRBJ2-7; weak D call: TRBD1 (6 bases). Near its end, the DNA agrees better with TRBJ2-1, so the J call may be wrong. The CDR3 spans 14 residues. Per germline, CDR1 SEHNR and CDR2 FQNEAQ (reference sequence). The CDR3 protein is CASSLGRGGNEQFF. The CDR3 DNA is TGTGCCAGCAGCTTAGGCAGAGGGGGCAATGAGCAGTTCTTC.

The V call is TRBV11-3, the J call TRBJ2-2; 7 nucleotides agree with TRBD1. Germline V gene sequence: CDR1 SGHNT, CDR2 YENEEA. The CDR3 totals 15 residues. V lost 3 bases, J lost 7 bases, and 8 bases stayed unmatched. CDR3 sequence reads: CASSFVLGGGGELFF. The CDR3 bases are TGTGCCAGCAGCTTCGTTCTAGGGGGCGGCGGGGAGCTGTTTTTT.

The CDR3 reads CASSQDLGGTQYF. Here the CDR3 DNA reads TGTGCCAGCAGCCAAGATCTCGGTGGTACGCAGTATTTT. V usage is TRBV7-9 and J usage is TRBJ2-3; no clear D gene. Germline values: CDR1 SEHNR, CDR2 FQNEAQ (reference sequence). The V and J ends lost 5 bases and 8 bases respectively, with 14 bases between them. This CDR3 comprises 13 residues. The full variable domain, its missing parts supplied by reference TRBV7-9 and TRBJ2-3, is DTGVSQNPRHKITKRGQNVTFRCDPISEHNRLYWYRQTLGQGPEFLTYFQNEAQLEKSRLLSDRFSAERPKGSFSTLEIQRTEQGDSAMYLCASSQDLGGTQYFGPGTRLTVL.

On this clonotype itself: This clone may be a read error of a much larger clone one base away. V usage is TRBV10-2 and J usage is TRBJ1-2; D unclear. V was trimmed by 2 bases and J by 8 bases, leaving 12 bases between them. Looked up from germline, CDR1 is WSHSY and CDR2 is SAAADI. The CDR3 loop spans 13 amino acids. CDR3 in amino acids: CASSEVIRRGYTF. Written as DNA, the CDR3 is TGCGCCAGCAGTGAGGTGATCCGGCGGGGCTACACCTTC.